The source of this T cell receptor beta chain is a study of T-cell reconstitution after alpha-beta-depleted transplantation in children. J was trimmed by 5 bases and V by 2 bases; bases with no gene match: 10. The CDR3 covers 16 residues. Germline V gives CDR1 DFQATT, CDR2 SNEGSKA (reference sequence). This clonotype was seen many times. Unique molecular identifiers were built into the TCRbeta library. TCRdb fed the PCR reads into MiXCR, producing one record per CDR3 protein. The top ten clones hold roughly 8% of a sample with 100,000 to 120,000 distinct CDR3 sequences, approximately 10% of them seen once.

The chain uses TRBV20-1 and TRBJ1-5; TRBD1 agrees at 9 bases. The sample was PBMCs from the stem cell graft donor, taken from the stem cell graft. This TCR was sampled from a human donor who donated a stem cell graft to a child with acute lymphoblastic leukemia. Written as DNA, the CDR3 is TGCAGTGCTAGACAGAACTCCGGACAGGGGTATCAGCCCCAGCATTTT. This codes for CSARQNSGQGYQPQHF.